This TCR beta chain was identified during a study of shared clonotypes between healthy human individuals. Points from the study as a whole: The genetic and exposure-history diversity represented was limited by few donors.

On this clone itself: Its antigen is undetermined.

The assay was run at deep level. The protocol was immunoSEQ multiplex PCR, while the TCRdb copy is restricted to in-frame clones and leaves out a portion. Of about 2.4 million clones listed, approximately 93% are singletons. Germline V gives CDR1 SGHDT, CDR2 YYEEEE. V lost 1 base and J 0 bases, leaving 11 bases between the germline ends. The CDR3 extends over 16 amino acids. The chain carries TRBV5-6 and TRBJ2-4; D may be TRBD2 (6 bases). The clonotype was recovered from a man younger than 30 in good health. Some clones in this sample may be carry-over from other donors' samples. Sequencing was done on a sample of naive CD4+ T cells from PBMCs. Subset in this sample: CD45RA+ positively selected. The CDR3 region is CASSLNQGLAKNIQYF. As DNA, the CDR3 is TGTGCCAGCAGCTTGAATCAGGGACTAGCCAAAAACATTCAGTACTTC.